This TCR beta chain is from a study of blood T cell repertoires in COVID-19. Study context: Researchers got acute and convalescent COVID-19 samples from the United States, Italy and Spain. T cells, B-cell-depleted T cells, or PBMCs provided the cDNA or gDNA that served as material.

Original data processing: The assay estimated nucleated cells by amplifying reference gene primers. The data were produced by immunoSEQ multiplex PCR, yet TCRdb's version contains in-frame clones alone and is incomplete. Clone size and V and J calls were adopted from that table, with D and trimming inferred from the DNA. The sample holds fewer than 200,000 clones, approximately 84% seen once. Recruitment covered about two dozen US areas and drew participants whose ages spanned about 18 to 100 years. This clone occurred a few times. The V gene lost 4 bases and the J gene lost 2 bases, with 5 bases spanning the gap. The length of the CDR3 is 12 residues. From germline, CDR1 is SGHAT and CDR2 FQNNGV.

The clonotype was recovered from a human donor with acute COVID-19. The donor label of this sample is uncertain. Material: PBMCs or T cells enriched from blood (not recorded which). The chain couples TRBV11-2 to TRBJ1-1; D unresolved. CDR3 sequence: CASSSFNTEAFF. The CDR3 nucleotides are TGTGCCAGCAGCTCCTTCAACACTGAAGCTTTCTTT.